The 14 T cell receptor beta chains presented below share a single source sample, sequenced in a study of siplizumab effects on memory and regulatory T cells. The cells of the mixed lymphocyte reaction underwent a roughly 6-day coculture at 37°C. Here immunoSEQ multiplex PCR was the method, and the copy in TCRdb shows in-frame clones only, minus some. The sample lists 9,500 to 15,000 clones, roughly half occurring once. Their specific antigens are unknown. The sequenced sample was CFSE-low (dividing) CD8+ T cells sorted from an allogeneic mixed lymphocyte reaction. The receptors were sampled from a human donor in good health; the cells came from an allogeneic mixed lymphocyte reaction. Some clones in this sample may be carry-over from other donors' samples.

This clone was found a few times. This chain connects TRBV5-1 to TRBJ2-2; unclear D gene. V was trimmed by 4 bases and J by 7 bases, leaving 8 bases between them. Germline V gene data show CDR1 as SGHRS and CDR2 as YFSETQ. The CDR3 length is 12 residues. The CDR3 protein is CASSLSGGELFF. In DNA form, the CDR3 reads TGCGCCAGCAGCCTGTCGGGCGGGGAGCTGTTTTTT.

V gene TRBV6-5 combines with J gene TRBJ1-1; 9 bases match TRBD1. The CDR3 is 15 residues long. Losses at the gene ends were 2 bases for V and 0 bases for J; bases not matched to a gene: 1. The germline CDR1 and CDR2 sequences are MNHEY and SVGAGI. CDR3 in DNA: TGTGCCAGCAGTTACGGGACAGGGTTGAACACTGAAGCTTTCTTT. Encoded protein: CASSYGTGLNTEAFF.

The rearrangement uses TRBV5-1 and TRBJ1-1; a possible D gene is TRBD1 (6 bases). The CDR3 contains 15 residues. Trimming took off 2 bases at V and 3 bases at J, with 14 bases between the two ends. Looked up from germline, CDR1 is SGHRS and CDR2 is YFSETQ. Here the CDR3 reads CASSFWGQGHTEAFF. As DNA, the CDR3 is TGCGCCAGCAGCTTTTGGGGGCAGGGCCACACTGAAGCTTTCTTT.

The rearrangement joins TRBV2 to TRBJ2-7; TRBD1 matches at 9 bases. This CDR3 has 14 amino acids. Germline CDR1 SNHLY, CDR2 FYNNEI. The J segment lost 2 bases and the V segment lost 6 bases, leaving 5 bases of the junction unmatched. The CDR3 nucleotides read TGTGCCAGCAGCCGGGACAGGGCCCCCTACGAGCAGTACTTC. This translates into CASSRDRAPYEQYF.

This clone was recorded a few times. The rearrangement links TRBV19 to TRBJ2-5; 9 bases fit TRBD2. There are 15 residues in the CDR3. The V gene's germline CDR1 is LNHDA and CDR2 SQIVND (reference sequence). Trimming removed 3 bases from V and 2 bases from J; junction bases left unmatched: 4. This CDR3 is CASSIGSGGQETQYF. For the CDR3, the DNA is TGTGCCAGTAGTATTGGTAGCGGGGGACAAGAGACCCAGTACTTC.

The CDR3 coding sequence is TGCGCCAGCAGCTTAAGCGGGTTCAGCTCCTACAATGAGCAGTTCTTC. It codes for CASSLSGFSSYNEQFF. This rearrangement joins TRBV5-1 to TRBJ2-1, with TRBD2 as a possible D gene (6 bases). The CDR3 loop spans 16 amino acids. Deletions cut 2 bases from V and 0 bases from J, with 12 bases between. Germline V lookup: CDR1 SGHRS, CDR2 YFSETQ.

The chain couples TRBV19 to TRBJ2-1, with 12 bases lining up with TRBD1. The CDR3 totals 15 residues. Per germline, CDR1 LNHDA and CDR2 SQIVND (reference sequence). V was clipped by 4 bases and J by 8 bases; unmatched bases: 6. The CDR3 here is CASSTWDRGRDEQFF. CDR3 DNA: TGTGCCAGTAGTACTTGGGACAGGGGGCGAGATGAGCAGTTCTTC.

The rearrangement joins TRBV19 to TRBJ2-2; 9 nucleotides agree with TRBD2. The trim removed 3 bases at V and 6 bases at J, leaving 11 bases unmatched. CDR3 length equals 17 residues. CDR1 is LNHDA and CDR2 is SQIVND in the germline V gene (reference sequence). DNA of the CDR3: TGTGCCAGTAGTATTAGGATAGGGACTAGCTTCGCCGGGGAGCTGTTTTTT. It translates to CASSIRIGTSFAGELFF. Variable domain in full (rest from reference TRBV19 and TRBJ2-2): DGGITQSPKYLFRKEGQNVTLSCEQNLNHDAMYWYRQDPGQGLRLIYYSQIVNDFQKGDIAEGYSVSREKKESFPLTVTSAQKNPTAFYLCASSIRIGTSFAGELFFGEGSRLTVL.

The chain is built from TRBV5-5 and TRBJ1-1; D call uncertain. V was shortened by 0 bases and J by 8 bases, with 17 bases between the two germline ends. The germline V gene encodes CDR1 SGHKS and CDR2 YYEKEE (reference sequence). The CDR3 has 15 residues. In nucleotides, the CDR3 is TGTGCCAGCAGCTTGGCCCTTAGTGGTTGGCTAGAAGCTTTCTTT. It encodes CASSLALSGWLEAFF.

The chain has TRBV4-1 and TRBJ2-1; 8 positions match TRBD2. After removal of 4 bases from V and 10 bases from J, the junction contained 6 bases not matched to a gene. From germline, CDR1 is MGHRA and CDR2 YSYEKL. The CDR3 covers 13 residues. The chain's CDR3 is CASSRILAEEQFF. The CDR3 DNA reads TGCGCCAGCAGCCGGATACTAGCGGAAGAGCAGTTCTTC.

The V and J genes are TRBV4-1 and TRBJ1-2; unclear D gene. Trimming removed 0 bases at V and 4 bases at J, with 9 bases between. The CDR3 runs 14 residues. Germline lookup yields CDR1 MGHRA and CDR2 YSYEKL. Written as DNA, the CDR3 is TGCGCCAGCAGCCAAGAAAGGGTGGGCTATGGCTACACCTTC. This codes for CASSQERVGYGYTF.

The V call is TRBV2, the J call TRBJ1-5; possibly TRBD1 for D (5 bases). V was pared by 4 bases and J by 0 bases, with 13 bases between. Germline values: CDR1 SNHLY, CDR2 FYNNEI. The CDR3 loop spans 16 amino acids. For the CDR3, the DNA is TGTGCCAGCAGTGTCACCCGGGACGATAGCAATCAGCCCCAGCATTTT. It codes for CASSVTRDDSNQPQHF.

This clone was observed a single time. A clone one base away is much larger, so this may be a read error. The identical CDR3 is also encoded by other nucleotide sequences in the sample. CDR3 sequence (DNA): TGCACCAGCGCGAGATTCAGGGGGCGCCTGACCCATGGCTACACCTTC. Residues: CTSARFRGRLTHGYTF. V gene TRBV1 combines with J gene TRBJ1-2; the DNA was not compared with TRBD1, the D call given in the table. TRBV1 corresponds to a pseudogene. CDR3 length equals 16 residues.

This clone appeared a few times. The chain joins TRBV2 to TRBJ2-3, with 9 positions matching TRBD1. There are 18 residues in the CDR3. Germline V gene sequence: CDR1 SNHLY, CDR2 FYNNEI. V was pared by 7 bases and J by 0 bases, with 14 bases of the junction left unmatched. The DNA of the CDR3 is TGTGCCAGCAATTACCCGGGACAGGGAGGTCGGAGCACAGATACGCAGTATTTT. Protein: CASNYPGQGGRSTDTQYF. The variable domain in full, completed from reference TRBV2 and TRBJ2-3, reads EPEVTQTPSHQVTQMGQEVILRCVPISNHLYFYWYRQILGQKVEFLVSFYNNEISEKSEIFDDQFSVERPDGSNFTLKIRSTKLEDSAMYFCASNYPGQGGRSTDTQYFGPGTRLTVL.